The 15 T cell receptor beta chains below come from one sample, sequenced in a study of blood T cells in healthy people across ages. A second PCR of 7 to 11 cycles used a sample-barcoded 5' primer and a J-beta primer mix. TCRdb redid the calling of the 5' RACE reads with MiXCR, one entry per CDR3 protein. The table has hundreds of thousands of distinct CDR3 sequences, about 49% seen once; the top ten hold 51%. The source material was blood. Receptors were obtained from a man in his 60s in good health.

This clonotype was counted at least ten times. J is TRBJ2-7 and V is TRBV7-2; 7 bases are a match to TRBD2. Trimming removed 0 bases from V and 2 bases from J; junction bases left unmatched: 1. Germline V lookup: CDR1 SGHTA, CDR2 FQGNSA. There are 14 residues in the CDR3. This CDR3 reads CASSLAGTTYEQYF. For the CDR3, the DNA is TGTGCCAGCAGCTTAGCGGGGACTACCTACGAGCAGTACTTC. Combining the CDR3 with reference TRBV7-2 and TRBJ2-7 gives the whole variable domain GAGVSQSPSNKVTEKGKDVELRCDPISGHTALYWYRQSLGQGLEFLIYFQGNSAPDKSGLPSDRFSAERTGGSVSTLTIQRTQQEDSAVYLCASSLAGTTYEQYFGPGTRLTVT.

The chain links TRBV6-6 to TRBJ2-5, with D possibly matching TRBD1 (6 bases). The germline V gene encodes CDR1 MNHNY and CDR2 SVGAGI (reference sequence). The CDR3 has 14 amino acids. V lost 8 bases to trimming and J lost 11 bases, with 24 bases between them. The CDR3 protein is CASGARDMASEQYF. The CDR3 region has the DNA TGTGCCAGCGGGGCCCGGGACATGGCTAGTGAGCAGTACTTC.

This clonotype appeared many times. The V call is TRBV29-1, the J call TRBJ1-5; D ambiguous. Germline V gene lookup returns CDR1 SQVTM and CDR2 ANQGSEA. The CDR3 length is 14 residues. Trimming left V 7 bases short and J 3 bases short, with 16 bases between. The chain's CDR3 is CSAGGGGHNQPQHF. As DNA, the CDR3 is TGCAGCGCCGGAGGTGGAGGGCACAATCAGCCCCAGCATTTT.

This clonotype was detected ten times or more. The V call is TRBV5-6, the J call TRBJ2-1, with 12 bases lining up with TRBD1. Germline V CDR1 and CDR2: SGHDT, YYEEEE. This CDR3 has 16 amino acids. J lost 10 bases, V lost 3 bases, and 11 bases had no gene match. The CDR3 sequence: CASSWESGQGAREQFF. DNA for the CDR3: TGTGCCAGCAGCTGGGAGTCGGGACAGGGGGCGAGGGAGCAGTTCTTC.

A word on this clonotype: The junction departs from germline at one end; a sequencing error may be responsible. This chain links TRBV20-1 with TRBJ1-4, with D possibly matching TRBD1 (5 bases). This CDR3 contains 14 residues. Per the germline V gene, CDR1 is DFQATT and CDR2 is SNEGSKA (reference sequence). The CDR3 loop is CSALDSRGNERLFF. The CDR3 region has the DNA TGCAGTGCTCTTGACAGCCGGGGGAATGAAAGACTGTTTTTT.

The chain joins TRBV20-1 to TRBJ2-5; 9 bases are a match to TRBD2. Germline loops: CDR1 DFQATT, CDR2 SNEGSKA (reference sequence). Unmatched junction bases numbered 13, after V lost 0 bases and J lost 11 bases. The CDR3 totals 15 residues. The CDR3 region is CSARDPLAGVKKQYF. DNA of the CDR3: TGCAGTGCTAGAGATCCCTTAGCGGGAGTTAAGAAGCAGTACTTC.

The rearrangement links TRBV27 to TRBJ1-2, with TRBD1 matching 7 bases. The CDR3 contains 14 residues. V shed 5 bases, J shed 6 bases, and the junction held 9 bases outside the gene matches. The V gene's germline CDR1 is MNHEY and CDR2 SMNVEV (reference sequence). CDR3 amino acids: CASSPRQGRHGYTF. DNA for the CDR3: TGTGCCAGCAGTCCCCGACAGGGAAGGCATGGCTACACCTTC.

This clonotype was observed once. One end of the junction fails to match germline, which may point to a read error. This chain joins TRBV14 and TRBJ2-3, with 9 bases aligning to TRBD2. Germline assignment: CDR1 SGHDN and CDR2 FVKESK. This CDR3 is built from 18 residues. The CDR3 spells CASNQGGSSGRITDTQYF. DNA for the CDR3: TGTGCCAGCAACCAAGGAGGCAGTAGCGGGAGAATCACAGATACGCAGTATTTT.

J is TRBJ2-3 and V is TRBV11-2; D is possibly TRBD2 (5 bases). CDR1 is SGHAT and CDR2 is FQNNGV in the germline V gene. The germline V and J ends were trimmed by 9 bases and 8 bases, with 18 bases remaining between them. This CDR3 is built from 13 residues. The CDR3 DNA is TGTGCCAGTTCGACGGGGTTCGTTGCTACGCAGTATTTT. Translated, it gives CASSTGFVATQYF.

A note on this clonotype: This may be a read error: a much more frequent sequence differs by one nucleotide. The CDR3, as DNA: TGTGCCAGCAGCCGGATGCCTGGGGCCAACGTCCTGACTTTC. Translating gives CASSRMPGANVLTF. The rearrangement links TRBV7-2 to TRBJ2-6; D is undetermined. The V and J ends lost 5 bases and 2 bases respectively, with 7 bases between them. The CDR3 runs 14 residues. CDR1 is SGHTA and CDR2 is FQGNSA in the germline V gene.

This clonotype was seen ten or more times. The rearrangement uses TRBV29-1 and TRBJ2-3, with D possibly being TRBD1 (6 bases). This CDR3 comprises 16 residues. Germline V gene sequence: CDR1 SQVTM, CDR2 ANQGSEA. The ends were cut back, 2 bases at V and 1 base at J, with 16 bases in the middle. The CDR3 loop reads CSVERPGVRGTDTQYF. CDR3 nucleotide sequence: TGCAGCGTTGAAAGACCAGGGGTGAGGGGCACAGATACGCAGTATTTT.

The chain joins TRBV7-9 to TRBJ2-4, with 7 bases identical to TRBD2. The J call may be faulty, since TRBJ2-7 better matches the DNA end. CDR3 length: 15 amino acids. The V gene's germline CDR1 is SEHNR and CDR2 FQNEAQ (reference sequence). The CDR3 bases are TGTGCCAGCAGCTTAGACTGGGGAGGGGTGTTCGAGCAGTACTTC. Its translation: CASSLDWGGVFEQYF.

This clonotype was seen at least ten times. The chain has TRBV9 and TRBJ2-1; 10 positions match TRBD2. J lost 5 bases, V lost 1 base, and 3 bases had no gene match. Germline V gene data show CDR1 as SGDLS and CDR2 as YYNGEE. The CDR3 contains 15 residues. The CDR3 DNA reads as TGTGCCAGCAGCGTACTAGCGGGGGTGGACAATGAGCAGTTCTTC. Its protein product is CASSVLAGVDNEQFF.

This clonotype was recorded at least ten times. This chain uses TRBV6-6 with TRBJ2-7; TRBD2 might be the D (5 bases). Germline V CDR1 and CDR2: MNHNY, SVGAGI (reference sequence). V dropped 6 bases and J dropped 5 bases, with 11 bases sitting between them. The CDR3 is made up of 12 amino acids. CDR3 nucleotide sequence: TGTGCCAGCAGACGGGATCCCCACGAGCAGTACTTC. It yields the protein CASRRDPHEQYF.

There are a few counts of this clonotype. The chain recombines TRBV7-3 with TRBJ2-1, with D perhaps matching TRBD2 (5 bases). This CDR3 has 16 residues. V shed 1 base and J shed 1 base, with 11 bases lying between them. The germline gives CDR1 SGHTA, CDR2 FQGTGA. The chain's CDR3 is CASSLRARGSYNEQFF. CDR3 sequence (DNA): TGTGCCAGCAGCTTAAGGGCTAGAGGGTCCTACAATGAGCAGTTCTTC.